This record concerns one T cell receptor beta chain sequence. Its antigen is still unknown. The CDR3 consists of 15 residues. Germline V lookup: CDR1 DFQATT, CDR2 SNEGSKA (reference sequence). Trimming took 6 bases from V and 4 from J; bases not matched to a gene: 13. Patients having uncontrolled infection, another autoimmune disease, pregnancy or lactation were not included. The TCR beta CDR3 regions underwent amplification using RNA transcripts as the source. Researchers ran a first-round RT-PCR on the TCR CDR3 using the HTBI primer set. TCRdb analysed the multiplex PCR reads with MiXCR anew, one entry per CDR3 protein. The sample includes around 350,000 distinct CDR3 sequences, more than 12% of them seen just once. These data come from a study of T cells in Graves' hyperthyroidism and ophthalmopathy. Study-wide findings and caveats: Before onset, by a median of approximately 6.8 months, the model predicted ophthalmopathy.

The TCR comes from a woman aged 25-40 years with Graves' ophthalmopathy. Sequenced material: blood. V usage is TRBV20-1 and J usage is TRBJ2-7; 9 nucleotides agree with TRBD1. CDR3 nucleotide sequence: TGCAGTGCACAAATCCGGGACAGGGTATTTTACGAGCAGTACTTC. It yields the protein CSAQIRDRVFYEQYF.